A single sample gave rise to the 30 T cell receptor beta chains below, sequenced in a study of tumor-infiltrating lymphocytes in primary liver carcinoma. RNA and DNA were co-extracted from approximately 20-30 mg of unsorted bulk tissue. Total RNA (roughly 540 ng) served as template for TCR beta cDNA synthesis primed by a constant-region primer. Libraries for TCR beta were built through three nested multiplex PCR rounds, which together made up a slightly modified ARM-PCR procedure. The first two PCR rounds, approximately 11 cycles each, used TRBV1-TRBV30 forward primers and a C-beta reverse primer. MiXCR, applied by TCRdb to the multiplex PCR reads, yields one record per CDR3 protein. Among 100,000 to 150,000 distinct CDR3 sequences listed, 50% to 70% were seen once. Material for sequencing was liver tumor tissue from sampling region 1. Subset defined: tumor region T1, superior pole. The origin of the receptors is a woman aged 55-70 years with primary liver carcinoma and hepatitis B virus infection.

Only one count was recorded for this clonotype. The conserved final phenylalanine or tryptophan is absent from the CDR3, which likely points to a read error. This sequence joins TRBV29-1 and TRBJ2-3; D may be TRBD1 or TRBD2 (5 bases each). There are 12 residues in the CDR3. V was pared by 6 bases and J by 7 bases, with 14 bases between. CDR1 and CDR2 (germline): SQVTM, ANQGSEA. The chain's CDR3 is CSVSGQGNTQYL. The DNA of the CDR3 is TGCAGCGTCTCGGGGCAGGGAAATACGCAGTATCTT.

A note on this clonotype: Just one base apart from a much larger clone, this may be a read error. The gene calls are TRBV10-2 and TRBJ1-6; D is uncertain. There are 12 residues in the CDR3. Germline CDR1 and CDR2: WSHSY and SAAADI. CDR3 sequence (DNA): TGCGCCAGCACCTCGACGGGTTCACGCCTCCACTTT. Translating it yields CASTSTGSRLHF.

Comment on this clonotype: A junction boundary mismatches the germline segment, possibly from a read error. The chain is built from TRBV12-3 or TRBV12-4 and TRBJ2-7; D is uncertain. The CDR3 covers 12 residues. Written as DNA, the CDR3 is TGTGCCAGCAGTCCCGGAAGCTACGAGCAGTGCTTC. Protein sequence: CASSPGSYEQCF.

This clonotype was recorded a few times. V and J are TRBV7-2 and TRBJ2-1; 15 positions match TRBD2. The CDR3 consists of 16 residues. Trimming took 1 base from V and 7 from J; bases not matched to a gene: 2. The germline gives CDR1 SGHTA, CDR2 FQGNSA. CDR3 residues: CASSLEGTSGRNEQFF. In nucleotides, the CDR3 is TGTGCCAGCAGCTTAGAAGGGACTAGCGGGAGGAATGAGCAGTTCTTC.

A note on this clonotype: A much bigger clone sits one base away, suggesting this may be a read error. The CDR3 loop reads CPSKGRTVNNEQFF. In DNA form, the CDR3 reads TGTCCCAGCAAGGGCCGGACAGTGAACAATGAGCAGTTCTTC. V gene TRBV14 combines with J gene TRBJ2-1; TRBD1 is a possible D gene (6 bases). The germline CDR1 and CDR2 sequences are SGHDN and FVKESK. The CDR3 is 14 amino acids.

CDR3 nucleotide sequence: TGTGCCAGCAGCTTAATCCCCTGGACTAGCTGGAGATATACGCAGTATTTT. This encodes CASSLIPWTSWRYTQYF. This chain links TRBV7-8 with TRBJ2-3; TRBD2 agrees at 8 bases. Unmatched junction bases numbered 14, after V lost 2 bases and J lost 7 bases. This CDR3 is built from 17 residues. The germline gives CDR1 SGHVS, CDR2 FQNEAQ.

This clonotype was detected a few times. The junction and the germline gene differ at one end; a read error may be behind it. This chain links TRBV4-1 with TRBJ2-1; 7 bases are a match to TRBD2. From germline, CDR1 is MGHRA and CDR2 YSYEKL. The CDR3 consists of 16 residues. CDR3 DNA sequence: TGCGCCAACAGCCAAGAGGTCGGGGGAGGGTCGGATGAGCAGTTCTTC. Its translation is CANSQEVGGGSDEQFF.

Points on this clonotype: A much more abundant neighbour one base away suggests this may be a read error. The rearrangement links TRBV6-6 to TRBJ1-5, with D possibly TRBD1 on 5 matching bases. This CDR3 spans 12 amino acids. Germline lookup yields CDR1 MNHNY and CDR2 SVGAGI (reference sequence). As DNA, the CDR3 is TGTGCCAGTGGGGACGGGGATCAGGCCCAGCATTTT. Protein sequence: CASGDGDQAQHF.

Remarks on this clonotype: Given the absence of the conserved phenylalanine or tryptophan at the CDR3 end, a read error is likely. This chain links TRBV11-2 with TRBJ1-1, with 10 bases identical to TRBD1. The CDR3 contains 20 residues. CDR1 and CDR2 from the germline V gene are SGHAT and FQNNGV. The CDR3, as DNA: TGTACCAGCAGCTTAGATCACTTGACAGGGGGCGCAAAATTGGACACTGAAGCTTTCTCT. This codes for CTSSLDHLTGGAKLDTEAFS.

This clonotype appeared many times. The gene calls are TRBV6-1 and TRBJ1-3, with unresolved D. The CDR3 covers 16 residues. V was trimmed by 7 bases and J by 0 bases, leaving 16 bases between them. Germline V CDR1 and CDR2: MNHNS, SASEGT. The CDR3 loop is CASTMNRVHSGNTIYF. The CDR3 DNA follows: TGTGCCAGCACCATGAACCGGGTCCACTCTGGAAACACCATATATTTT.

As for this clonotype: Since the CDR3 does not end with the conserved phenylalanine or tryptophan, this likely comes from a read error. CDR3 loop: CASSLGLPYNEQFY. CDR3 coding DNA: TGTGCCAGCAGCCTGGGACTACCCTACAATGAGCAGTTCTAC. V usage is TRBV11-2 and J usage is TRBJ2-1; TRBD2 matches 7 bases. V trimming: 5 bases; J trimming: 2 bases; junction bases outside the gene matches: 3. CDR1 and CDR2 (germline): SGHAT, FQNNGV. This CDR3 contains 14 residues.

The rearrangement links TRBV5-4 to TRBJ2-1; the match to TRBD2 covers 9 bases. The CDR3 is 15 amino acids. The V gene's germline CDR1 is SGHNT and CDR2 YYREEE (reference sequence). V trimming: 2 bases; J trimming: 4 bases; junction bases outside the gene matches: 4. Written as DNA, the CDR3 is TGTGCCAGCAGCTTTCGTAGCGGGAGATACAATGAGCAGTTCTTC. This translates into CASSFRSGRYNEQFF.

The table lists this clonotype with a few counts. A much larger clone differs from this one at a single base, so this may be a read error. Because the CDR3 is missing its conserved closing phenylalanine or tryptophan, this is likely a read error. V gene TRBV5-4 combines with J gene TRBJ2-7; D remains ambiguous. This CDR3 has 14 amino acids. Germline loops: CDR1 SGHNT, CDR2 YYREEE (reference sequence). Trimming took off 4 bases at V and 2 bases at J, with 13 bases between the two ends. The CDR3 DNA sequence: TGTGCCAGCAGCGCAGGACGAGTTCCCTACGAGCAGTACATC. It codes for CASSAGRVPYEQYI.

A word on this clonotype: A much larger clone lies a single base off, so this may be a read error. The chain couples TRBV6-5 to TRBJ1-1; D ambiguous. Germline loops: CDR1 MNHEY, CDR2 SVGAGI. The length of the CDR3 is 13 residues. CDR3 in amino acids: CASRGWGDTDAFF. The CDR3 DNA follows: TGTGCCAGCAGGGGCTGGGGTGACACTGACGCTTTCTTT.

About this clonotype: A much more abundant neighbour one base away suggests this may be a read error. The chain uses TRBV12-5 and TRBJ2-7; perhaps D is TRBD1 or TRBD2 (7 bases each). Looked up from germline, CDR1 is LGHNT and CDR2 is FRNRAP. The length of the CDR3 is 15 residues. Trimming pared 7 bases from V and 1 base from J, leaving 17 bases between. The CDR3 DNA sequence: TGTGCTAGTGCCATGACAGGGAGGGGGTCCTACGAGCAGTACTTC. Protein: CASAMTGRGSYEQYF.

As regards this clonotype: The junction and the germline gene differ at one end; a read error may be behind it. This sequence joins TRBV29-1 and TRBJ2-3; TRBD2 is a possible D gene (6 bases). CDR3 length: 13 residues. CDR1 and CDR2 (germline): SQVTM, ANQGSEA. CDR3 amino acids: CSVTSRSTDTRYF. In nucleotides, the CDR3 is TGCAGCGTCACTAGCCGTAGCACGGATACGCGGTATTTT.

A few counts support this clonotype. This chain connects TRBV5-1 to TRBJ2-1; TRBD1 aligns across 9 bases. V was pared by 4 bases and J by 2 bases, with 4 bases of the junction left unmatched. The CDR3 covers 15 residues. In germline, CDR1 is SGHRS, CDR2 YFSETQ. The CDR3 spells CASSLGQGTYNEQFF. The CDR3 DNA reads as TGCGCCAGCAGCCTAGGACAGGGGACCTACAATGAGCAGTTCTTC.

This clonotype was observed a single time. The conserved final phenylalanine or tryptophan is absent from the CDR3, which likely points to a read error. The chain links TRBV5-5 to TRBJ1-2; 8 nucleotides agree with TRBD1. Per the germline V gene, CDR1 is SGHKS and CDR2 is YYEKEE (reference sequence). V shed 7 bases and J 7 bases; nucleotides not matched to a gene: 9. The CDR3 covers 13 residues. CDR3 amino acids: CASHPGGAGGYTL. CDR3 DNA sequence: TGTGCCAGCCACCCAGGGGGCGCGGGTGGCTACACCTTA.

This clonotype was counted a few times. This sequence may be a read error, since a much larger clone differs from it by one base. The chain is built from TRBV29-1 and TRBJ1-2, with D hard to call. The CDR3 consists of 14 residues. Trimming took off 4 bases at V and 5 bases at J, with 17 bases between the two ends. Germline CDR1 SQVTM, CDR2 ANQGSEA. The CDR3, as DNA: TGCAGCGTTGGGAACAGAGCCTCTCCTTATGGCTACACCTTC. Its protein is CSVGNRASPYGYTF. Using reference TRBV29-1 and TRBJ1-2 for the parts outside the CDR3, the full variable domain is SAVISQKPSRDICQRGTSLTIQCQVDSQVTMMFWYRQQPGQSLTLIATANQGSEATYESGFVIDKFPISRPNLTFSTLTVSNMSPEDSSIYLCSVGNRASPYGYTFGSGTRLTVV.

Concerning this clonotype: This could be a read error, since a much larger clone is one nucleotide away. V is TRBV14 and J is TRBJ2-1, with TRBD1 as a possible D gene (5 bases). Germline assignment: CDR1 SGHDN and CDR2 FVKESK. This CDR3 comprises 13 residues. The CDR3 DNA reads as TGTGCCAGCAGCCAACGACAGCTGAATGAGCAGCTCTTC. Translation gives CASSQRQLNEQLF.

Details on this clonotype: The junction shows a germline mismatch at one end, possibly a read error. The genes are TRBV11-2 and TRBJ2-7; a possible D gene is TRBD2 (7 bases). Germline loops: CDR1 SGHAT, CDR2 FQNNGV. There are 14 residues in the CDR3. The CDR3 region has the DNA TGTGTCAGCGGCCTTGGGGGGGCCCCCTACGAGCAGTACTTC. Translated, it gives CVSGLGGAPYEQYF. Together with reference TRBV11-2 and TRBJ2-7, the CDR3 gives the full variable domain: EAGVAQSPRYKIIEKRQSVAFWCNPISGHATLYWYQQILGQGPKLLIQFQNNGVVDDSQLPKDRFSAERLKGVDSTLKIQPAKLEDSAVYLCVSGLGGAPYEQYFGPGTRLTVT.

A note on this clonotype: One end of the junction fails to match germline, which may point to a read error. The V gene is TRBV2, the J gene TRBJ1-2, with TRBD1 matching 10 bases. This CDR3 is built from 11 residues. The germline CDR1 and CDR2 sequences are SNHLY and FYNNEI. This CDR3 reads CASRGTGEFHF. The DNA of the CDR3 is TGTGCCAGCAGAGGGACAGGGGAATTCCACTTC.

Comments on this clonotype: No conserved phenylalanine or tryptophan ends this CDR3, so it is likely a read error. The chain links TRBV7-9 to TRBJ1-2; D unresolved. CDR1 and CDR2 (germline): SEHNR, FQNEAQ (reference sequence). This CDR3 has 16 amino acids. V lost 3 bases, J lost 5 bases, and 19 bases lay in between. CDR3 nucleotide sequence: TGTGCCAGCAGCTTGACACAGCTTAGAGCCGGGTATGGCTACACCTTA. Protein sequence: CASSLTQLRAGYGYTL.

Points on this clonotype: Its ends do not fully match the called genes, so a read error is possible. The chain links TRBV12-3 or TRBV12-4 to TRBJ1-1; D may be TRBD1 (5 bases). The CDR3 spans 13 residues. CDR3 region: CANRTDPRTVAFF. CDR3 DNA sequence: TGTGCCAACAGGACGGACCCAAGGACTGTAGCTTTCTTT.

Worth noting for this clonotype: A junction boundary mismatches the germline segment, possibly from a read error. The gene calls are TRBV11-2 and TRBJ2-3, with a tentative D call TRBD2 (7 bases). The CDR3 sequence is 17 residues long. The germline CDR1 and CDR2 sequences are SGHAT and FQNNGV. The CDR3 spells CACSLGGLTYMSYTQYF. The CDR3 DNA follows: TGTGCCTGCAGCTTAGGGGGACTAACGTACATGTCATATACGCAGTATTTT.

Details on this clonotype: A much more abundant neighbour one base away suggests this may be a read error. The chain links TRBV29-1 to TRBJ2-5; D is undetermined. The CDR3 runs 11 residues. V was cut by 6 bases and J by 1 base, with 6 bases left in between. The V gene's germline CDR1 is SQVTM and CDR2 ANQGSEA. In nucleotides, the CDR3 is TGCAGCGTCCGCAGCCAAGAGACCCAGTACTTC. Translation gives CSVRSQETQYF.

V gene TRBV6-5 combines with J gene TRBJ2-1, with D perhaps matching TRBD1 (5 bases). In germline, CDR1 is MNHEY, CDR2 SVGAGI. With 7 bases removed from V and 1 base from J, the gap between germline ends came to 17 bases. CDR3 length: 16 amino acids. The CDR3 nucleotides read TGTGCCAGCATGTTGACAGAGGATAGTTCCTACAATGAGCAGTTCTTC. Its translation is CASMLTEDSSYNEQFF.

Concerning this clonotype: The junction does not match germline at one end; this may be a read error. The V call is TRBV19, the J call TRBJ2-1, with 10 bases that match TRBD2. The CDR3 consists of 18 residues. CDR1 and CDR2 from the germline V gene are LNHDA and SQIVND (reference sequence). The CDR3 reads CASNISPDTSGKYNEQFF. The CDR3 region has the DNA TGTGCCAGTAATATAAGCCCAGATACTAGCGGGAAATACAATGAGCAGTTCTTC.

With regard to this clonotype: The CDR3 does not close with the conserved phenylalanine or tryptophan, likely indicating a read error. V and J are TRBV11-2 and TRBJ1-1, with a possible D match to TRBD1 (5 bases). This CDR3 contains 20 residues. Germline V gene data show CDR1 as SGHAT and CDR2 as FQNNGV. Trimming took off 4 bases at V and 7 bases at J, with 34 bases between the two ends. In DNA form, the CDR3 reads TGTGCCAGCAGCTCACATCAGCACGGACACCTTCGCTTTTGGGCCTATGAAGCTTTCCCT. Translation gives CASSSHQHGHLRFWAYEAFP.

This clonotype has a count of ten or more. Here the CDR3 DNA reads TGCAGCGTTTTGGGTCAGACCATGAACACTGAAGCTTTCTTT. Protein product: CSVLGQTMNTEAFF. The chain joins TRBV29-1 to TRBJ1-1; no clear D gene. V lost 5 bases, J lost 0 bases, and 13 bases lay in between. This CDR3 is 14 amino acids long. Germline lookup yields CDR1 SQVTM and CDR2 ANQGSEA.